This record covers a single T cell receptor (beta chain). This sample stems from a study of blood T cell repertoires in COVID-19. At the level of the study: Material from acute and convalescent COVID-19 was sourced from the United States, Italy and Spain. Sources were T cells, B-cell-depleted T cells, or PBMCs; the material itself was cDNA or gDNA.

Germline V gene lookup returns CDR1 MNHEY and CDR2 SMNVEV (reference sequence). The V gene end was trimmed by 8 bases and the J gene end by 2 bases; junction bases not matched to a gene: 11. The CDR3 spans 16 residues. The authors' processing: Counts of nucleated cells, estimated from reference gene primer amplification, were obtained. The data were produced by immunoSEQ multiplex PCR, yet TCRdb's version contains in-frame clones alone and is incomplete. V and J calls and clone size follow that table, whereas D and trimming were derived from the DNA. Among 160,000 or so clones listed, around four fifths were seen once.

Material: peripheral blood. This chain uses TRBV27 with TRBJ2-2, with TRBD2 identical over 7 bases. This TCR derives from a woman of 80 years or more with acute or convalescent COVID-19. In DNA form, the CDR3 reads TGTGCCAGCTTTACCCGACTAGCAGGAAACACCGGGGAGCTGTTTTTT. This gives the protein CASFTRLAGNTGELFF.